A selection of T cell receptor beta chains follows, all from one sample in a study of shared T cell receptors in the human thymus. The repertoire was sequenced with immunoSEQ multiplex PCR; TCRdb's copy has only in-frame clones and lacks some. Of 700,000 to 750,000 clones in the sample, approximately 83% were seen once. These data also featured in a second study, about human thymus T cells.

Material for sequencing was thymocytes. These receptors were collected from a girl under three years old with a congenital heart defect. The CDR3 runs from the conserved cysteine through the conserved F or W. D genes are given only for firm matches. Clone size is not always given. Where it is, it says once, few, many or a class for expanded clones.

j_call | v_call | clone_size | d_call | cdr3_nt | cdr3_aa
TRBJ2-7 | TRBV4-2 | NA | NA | TGTGCCAGCAGCCAAGATGCGTTCCTTAACTGGGAGCAGTACTTC | CASSQDAFLNWEQYF
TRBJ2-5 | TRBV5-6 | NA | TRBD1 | TGTGCCAGCAGCTTGGTTGGGACAGGGTGGGAGACCCAGTACTTC | CASSLVGTGWETQYF
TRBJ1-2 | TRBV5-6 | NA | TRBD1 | TGTGCCAGCAGCTTGGAGGGACAGCTTACCCCAAGATATGGCTACACCTTC | CASSLEGQLTPRYGYTF
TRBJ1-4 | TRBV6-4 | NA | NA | TGTGCCAGCAGTGTTTACGGGGATGAAAAACTGTTTTTT | CASSVYGDEKLFF
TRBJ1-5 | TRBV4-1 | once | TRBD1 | TGCGCCAGCAGCCAAGACGACAGGGGGGATCAGCCCCAGCATTTT | CASSQDDRGDQPQHF
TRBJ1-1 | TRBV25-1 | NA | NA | TGTGCCAGCAGTCGGGATCGGGGTGAAGCTTTCTTT | CASSRDRGEAFF
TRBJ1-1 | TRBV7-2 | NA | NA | TGTGCCAGCAGCATCTACACTGAAGCTTTCTTT | CASSIYTEAFF
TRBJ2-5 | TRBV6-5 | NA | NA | TGTGCCAGCAGTTACCCAACCGGGACTCAAGGGGAGACCCAGTACTTC | CASSYPTGTQGETQYF
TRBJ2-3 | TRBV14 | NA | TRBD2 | TGTGCCAGCAGCCATGGGAGGGTGATAACAGATACGCAGTATTTT | CASSHGRVITDTQYF
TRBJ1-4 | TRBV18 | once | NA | TGTGCCAGCTCACCGAGTCAAGTGGTCTCCGATGAAAAACTGTTTTTT | CASSPSQVVSDEKLFF
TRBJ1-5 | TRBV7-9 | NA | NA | TGTGCCAGCAGTCGTTTTCATCAGAGCAATCAGCCCCAGCATTTT | CASSRFHQSNQPQHF
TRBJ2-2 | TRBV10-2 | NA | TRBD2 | TGCGCCAGCAGTGAGTGGCTAGCGGGGGGGCCAGACACCGGGGAGCTGTTTTTT | CASSEWLAGGPDTGELFF
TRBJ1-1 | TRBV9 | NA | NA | TGTGCCAGCAGCGCACTCCGGGAAGGGTGCACTGAAGCTTTCTTT | CASSALREGCTEAFF
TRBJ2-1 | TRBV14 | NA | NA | TGTGCCAGCAGCCAAGAGAGACCCGACAGGACGGATGAGCAGTTCTTC | CASSQERPDRTDEQFF
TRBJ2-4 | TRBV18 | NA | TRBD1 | TGTGCCAGCTCAAGGACAGGGGGAGGAGCCAAAAACATTCAGTACTTC | CASSRTGGGAKNIQYF
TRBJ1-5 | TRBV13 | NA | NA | TGTGCCAGCAGCCCTGACAGTAATAGCAATCAGCCCCAGCATTTT | CASSPDSNSNQPQHF
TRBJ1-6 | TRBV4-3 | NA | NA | TGCGCCAGCAGCCAATACCGGGAGGCTAGCACCTATAATTCCCCCCTCCACTTT | CASSQYREASTYNSPLHF
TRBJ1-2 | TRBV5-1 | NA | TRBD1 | TGCGCCAGCAGCTTGGGGACAGGCGCCCCGGAGTGCTATGGCTACACCTTC | CASSLGTGAPECYGYTF
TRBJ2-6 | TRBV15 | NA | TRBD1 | TGTGCCACCAGCAGAGACGCAGCCGGGACAGGGGTGCCTGGGGCCAACGTCCTGACTTTC | CATSRDAAGTGVPGANVLTF
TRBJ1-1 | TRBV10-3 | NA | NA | TGTGCCATCAGTGAACAGGTGGGCACTGAAGCTTTCTTT | CAISEQVGTEAFF
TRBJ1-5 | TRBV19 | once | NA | TGTGCCAGTATACCCGACAGTTATAGCAATCAGCCCCAGCATTTT | CASIPDSYSNQPQHF
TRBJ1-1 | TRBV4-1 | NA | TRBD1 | TGCGCCAGCAGACCGTACAGGGGTGTCATGAACACTGAAGCTTTCTTT | CASRPYRGVMNTEAFF
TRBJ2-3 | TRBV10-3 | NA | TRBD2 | TGTGCCATCAGGACCCTCGGGACTAGCGGGGGGAACTCAGGAACGAGTTACCCAGATACGCAGTATTTT | CAIRTLGTSGGNSGTSYPDTQYF
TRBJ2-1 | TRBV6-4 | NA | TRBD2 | TGTGCCAGCAGTCCGACTAGCGTCGATGAGCAGTTCTTC | CASSPTSVDEQFF
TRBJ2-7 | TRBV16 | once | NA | TGTGCCAGCAGCCAATCCGCGTTAACAGGGAGAGAGCAGTACTTC | CASSQSALTGREQYF